This T cell receptor beta chain was recorded in a study of CD8 T cells in Susac syndrome. The CDR3 is 16 amino acids. V dropped 5 bases and J dropped 0 bases, with 14 bases sitting between them. Looked up from germline, CDR1 is SEHNR and CDR2 is FQNEAQ (reference sequence). CD8+ and CD4+ T cells circulating in blood were sequenced for TCR beta. In its sample, this clonotype was seen once. RNA in amounts of roughly 0.5 to 1 ug was reverse transcribed with random hexamers. MiXCR, applied by TCRdb to the immunoSEQ multiplex PCR reads, yields one record per CDR3 protein. The sample comprises about 120,000 distinct CDR3 sequences, 85% to 95% of which are singletons, and around 0.12% rests with the top ten.

Sequences were obtained from CD8+ T cells from PBMCs. V is TRBV7-9 and J is TRBJ1-5, with D tentatively TRBD1 (5 bases). The clonotype comes from a human donor in good health. The CDR3 DNA sequence: TGTGCCAGCAGCCTTGACAGAGCTCATAGCAATCAGCCCCAGCATTTT. This sequence encodes CASSLDRAHSNQPQHF.